Shown below are 25 T cell receptor beta chains from a single sample sequenced in a study of identical twins. TCRdb passed the 5' RACE reads through MiXCR, listing each CDR3 protein once. The table shows about 790,000 distinct CDR3 sequences, with over 15% occurring only once. This sample also appeared in a second study, on T cells expressing NK-cell markers.

The sample was PBMCs. The receptors were gathered from a woman aged 18-35 years in good health.

This clonotype occurred a few times. The CDR3 spells CASIVDWGYYGYTF. The CDR3 nucleotides are TGTGCCAGCATCGTGGATTGGGGCTACTATGGCTACACCTTC. The gene calls are TRBV12-3 or TRBV12-4 and TRBJ1-2, with TRBD1 as a possible D gene (5 bases). V was cut by 7 bases and J by 3 bases, with 15 bases left in between. The CDR3 loop spans 14 amino acids.

Only a few counts were recorded for this clonotype. The chain couples TRBV20-1 to TRBJ1-1; D is unclear. This CDR3 contains 14 residues. Germline CDR1 DFQATT, CDR2 SNEGSKA (reference sequence). V shed 2 bases and J shed 3 bases, with 13 bases lying between them. CDR3 coding DNA: TGCAGTGCTAGACAGAAAGGAGGGTACACTGAAGCTTTCTTT. Its translation: CSARQKGGYTEAFF.

J is TRBJ2-5 and V is TRBV12-3 or TRBV12-4, with 7 bases lining up with TRBD1. V was clipped by 6 bases and J by 2 bases; unmatched bases: 6. CDR3 length: 14 residues. The CDR3 loop reads CASRKTGSQETQYF. The CDR3 region has the DNA TGTGCCAGCAGGAAGACAGGGAGTCAAGAGACCCAGTACTTC.

The genes are TRBV20-1 and TRBJ2-1, with TRBD2 matching 8 bases. The CDR3 contains 15 residues. The trim removed 3 bases at V and 6 bases at J, leaving 10 bases unmatched. Germline lookup yields CDR1 DFQATT and CDR2 SNEGSKA (reference sequence). The CDR3 region is CSASTVLGLGNEQFF. For the CDR3, the DNA is TGCAGTGCTAGTACTGTGCTGGGACTAGGCAATGAGCAGTTCTTC.

The chain uses TRBV6-1 and TRBJ2-7, with TRBD1 matching 8 bases. Losses at the gene ends were 5 bases for V and 3 bases for J; bases not matched to a gene: 9. Germline values: CDR1 MNHNS, CDR2 SASEGT. The CDR3 has 15 residues. The CDR3 here is CASSPRDRPFYEQYF. The CDR3 nucleotides read TGTGCCAGCAGTCCCAGGGACAGGCCCTTCTACGAGCAGTACTTC.

This clonotype was detected a few times. The chain is built from TRBV7-9 and TRBJ1-6; a weak D match, TRBD1 (6 bases). Germline loops: CDR1 SEHNR, CDR2 FQNEAQ (reference sequence). Between the trimmed V and J ends, which lost 5 bases and 6 bases, there was a span of 8 bases. This CDR3 region has 13 residues. DNA of the CDR3: TGTGCCAGCAGCGCAGGGGTTAATTCACCCCTCCACTTT. It codes for CASSAGVNSPLHF.

This clonotype was counted a few times. The genes are TRBV12-3 or TRBV12-4 and TRBJ1-5; no definite D call. Trimming stripped 5 bases from V and 8 bases from J, with 16 bases between. There are 14 residues in the CDR3. CDR3 amino acids: CASSPLAGLKPQHF. CDR3 DNA sequence: TGTGCCAGCAGTCCCCTAGCGGGGTTGAAGCCCCAGCATTTT.

This clonotype occurred many times. V is TRBV20-1 and J is TRBJ2-5; 8 nucleotides match TRBD2. The CDR3 runs 14 residues. Trimming at V came to 3 bases and at J to 1 base, leaving 4 bases not matched to a gene. Germline V gives CDR1 DFQATT, CDR2 SNEGSKA (reference sequence). The CDR3: CSASRGLAQETQYF. DNA for the CDR3: TGCAGTGCTAGCCGAGGACTAGCCCAAGAGACCCAGTACTTC.

This clonotype was counted between two and nine times. At one of its ends the junction is not consistent with the germline gene, which may arise from a read error. The rearrangement joins TRBV20-1 to TRBJ2-3, with D unclear. The CDR3 runs to 13 residues. In germline, CDR1 is DFQATT, CDR2 SNEGSKA (reference sequence). The CDR3 DNA is TGCAGTCCTAGAGCGAGGCTGGCAGATACGCAGTATTTT. This translates into CSPRARLADTQYF.

The V gene is TRBV20-1, the J gene TRBJ2-2; D may be TRBD1 (6 bases). The V gene lost 0 bases and the J gene lost 3 bases, with 8 bases spanning the gap. This CDR3 contains 14 residues. Per germline, CDR1 DFQATT and CDR2 SNEGSKA (reference sequence). The CDR3: CSARDRGDTGELFF. CDR3 sequence (DNA): TGCAGTGCTAGAGACAGGGGAGACACCGGGGAGCTGTTTTTT.

This clonotype was seen a few times. V is TRBV20-1 and J is TRBJ2-6, with D possibly being TRBD1 or TRBD2 (5 bases each). The CDR3 has 14 amino acids. V was cut by 3 bases and J by 4 bases, with 10 bases left in between. The germline V gene encodes CDR1 DFQATT and CDR2 SNEGSKA (reference sequence). CDR3 amino acids: CSARGTDGANVLTF. The CDR3 coding sequence is TGCAGTGCTAGGGGGACGGACGGGGCCAACGTCCTGACTTTC.

V gene TRBV12-3 or TRBV12-4 combines with J gene TRBJ2-3; TRBD1 is a possible D gene (6 bases). This CDR3 region has 16 residues. V dropped 5 bases and J dropped 2 bases, with 17 bases sitting between them. The CDR3 bases are TGTGCCAGCAGTCCAACACAGGGCAGGGTCACAGATACGCAGTATTTT. Amino acids: CASSPTQGRVTDTQYF.

The rearrangement links TRBV7-8 to TRBJ2-2; D could derive from TRBD1 or TRBD2 (5 bases each). CDR1 and CDR2 (germline): SGHVS, FQNEAQ. V was shortened by 5 bases and J by 2 bases, with 18 bases between the two germline ends. The CDR3 loop spans 17 amino acids. The CDR3 DNA follows: TGTGCCAGCAGCCTCCTGAGGGGCGGTTTTAACACCGGGGAGCTGTTTTTT. It yields the protein CASSLLRGGFNTGELFF.

This clonotype was counted between two and nine times. The chain recombines TRBV13 with TRBJ2-5; 7 bases are shared with TRBD2. CDR1 is PRHDT, CDR2 FYEKMQ, per germline (reference sequence). V lost 5 bases, J lost 5 bases, and 14 bases stayed unmatched. CDR3 length equals 16 residues. CDR3 DNA sequence: TGTGCCAGCAGCCTAAGGCGACTAGCCCTCTGGGAGACCCAGTACTTC. Translating gives CASSLRRLALWETQYF.

This clonotype was seen only a few times. V usage is TRBV6-1 and J usage is TRBJ2-3; 11 bases align to TRBD2. This CDR3 comprises 14 residues. With 10 bases clipped from V and 5 bases from J, the junction kept 8 bases outside the gene matches. CDR1 and CDR2 (germline): MNHNS, SASEGT. The CDR3 loop reads CATLGLAGRDTQYF. The DNA of the CDR3 is TGTGCCACCCTCGGACTAGCGGGCCGAGATACGCAGTATTTT.

This clonotype appeared a few times. This chain joins TRBV7-2 and TRBJ2-7; 7 nucleotides align to TRBD2. Trimming cost V 7 bases and J 2 bases; bases outside gene matches: 17. Germline V CDR1 and CDR2: SGHTA, FQGNSA. The CDR3 runs to 17 residues. CDR3 in amino acids: CASTLSTQASGAYEQYF. CDR3 nucleotide sequence: TGTGCCAGCACCCTCTCTACCCAGGCTAGCGGTGCCTACGAGCAGTACTTC.

This clonotype was recorded a few times. The J gene is TRBJ2-7, the V gene TRBV27; TRBD1 might be the D (6 bases). The CDR3 sequence is 15 residues long. Trimming took off 6 bases at V and 0 bases at J, with 15 bases between the two ends. Germline V gene lookup returns CDR1 MNHEY and CDR2 SMNVEV (reference sequence). The CDR3 reads CASRSQGLGSYEQYF. The CDR3 nucleotides are TGTGCCAGCAGATCACAGGGTCTGGGCTCCTACGAGCAGTACTTC.

This clonotype was detected a few times. Sequence at one end of the junction differs from germline and may be a read error. The chain joins TRBV20-1 to TRBJ2-1; 10 nucleotides line up with TRBD2. The V gene's germline CDR1 is DFQATT and CDR2 SNEGSKA (reference sequence). This CDR3 has 13 amino acids. The CDR3 sequence: CSARAGGPGEQFF. In nucleotides, the CDR3 is TGCAGTGCCAGAGCGGGGGGGCCGGGTGAGCAGTTCTTC.

The chain has TRBV6-5 and TRBJ2-6, with a tentative D call TRBD2 (5 bases). Germline values: CDR1 MNHEY, CDR2 SVGAGI. The V end was cut by 4 bases, the J end by 0 bases, with 7 bases between. The CDR3 contains 15 residues. The CDR3 DNA sequence: TGTGCCAGCAGTTTCGGGATCTCTGGGGCCAACGTCCTGACTTTC. It encodes CASSFGISGANVLTF.

V usage is TRBV11-2 and J usage is TRBJ2-3, with 10 bases that match TRBD2. The germline V gene has CDR1 SGHAT and CDR2 FQNNGV. J gave up 0 bases and V 5 bases, and 5 bases lay outside the gene matches. The CDR3 loop spans 16 amino acids. Written as DNA, the CDR3 is TGTGCCAGCAGCCCCATACTAGCGGGGAGCACAGATACGCAGTATTTT. Protein sequence: CASSPILAGSTDTQYF.

The CDR3 DNA reads TGTGCCAGCAGTACCGGACAGGGCCCCCCAGATACGCAGTATTTT. It yields the protein CASSTGQGPPDTQYF. The genes are TRBV27 and TRBJ2-3, with 8 positions matching TRBD1. Per germline, CDR1 MNHEY and CDR2 SMNVEV (reference sequence). The CDR3 is made up of 15 amino acids. After removal of 5 bases from V and 4 bases from J, the junction contained 8 bases not matched to a gene.

The DNA for the CDR3 is TGCGCCAGCAGCCTTTGGACAAACACTGAAGCTTTCTTT. Protein sequence: CASSLWTNTEAFF. The chain is built from TRBV5-1 and TRBJ1-1; D might be TRBD1 (5 bases). This CDR3 comprises 13 residues. Germline-derived CDR1 and CDR2 are SGHRS and YFSETQ. Trimming pared 4 bases from V and 2 bases from J, leaving 9 bases between.

The gene calls are TRBV29-1 and TRBJ1-4, with 9 nucleotides matching TRBD1. V was clipped by 5 bases and J by 6 bases; unmatched bases: 7. This CDR3 contains 14 residues. Per the germline V gene, CDR1 is SQVTM and CDR2 is ANQGSEA. The CDR3 protein is CSVYARDRDEKLFF. The DNA for the CDR3 is TGCAGCGTTTACGCCCGGGACAGGGATGAAAAACTGTTTTTT. Looking up the rest from reference TRBV29-1 and TRBJ1-4 gives the full variable domain: SAVISQKPSRDICQRGTSLTIQCQVDSQVTMMFWYRQQPGQSLTLIATANQGSEATYESGFVIDKFPISRPNLTFSTLTVSNMSPEDSSIYLCSVYARDRDEKLFFGSGTQLSVL.

This clonotype was observed a handful of times. V gene TRBV6-1 combines with J gene TRBJ1-1, with 8 bases aligning to TRBD1. V trimming: 7 bases; J trimming: 4 bases; junction bases outside the gene matches: 8. The CDR3 is 14 amino acids. Germline CDR1 is MNHNS and CDR2 is SASEGT. CDR3 region: CASTSGGEGTEAFF. For the CDR3, the DNA is TGTGCCAGCACCTCAGGGGGCGAGGGCACTGAAGCTTTCTTT.

This clonotype occurred a few times. This chain links TRBV7-9 with TRBJ2-5, with 9 bases that match TRBD2. There are 15 residues in the CDR3. CDR1 is SEHNR, CDR2 FQNEAQ, per germline (reference sequence). J was trimmed by 5 bases and V by 5 bases; bases with no gene match: 9. CDR3 in amino acids: CASSITGTSLETQYF. CDR3 DNA sequence: TGTGCCAGCAGCATTACCGGGACTAGCTTGGAGACCCAGTACTTC.